This T cell receptor beta chain was documented in a study of regulatory T cells in long-lasting Graves disease. Building the TCR beta libraries relied on iRepertoire HTBI primers, and CDR3 regions underwent Arm-PCR. A single record per CDR3 protein comes from TCRdb applying MiXCR to the multiplex PCR reads. The table has about 320,000 distinct CDR3 sequences, more than 15% seen once. The CDR3 is 15 residues long. Germline V gene data show CDR1 as SNHLY and CDR2 as FYNNEI. Germline trimming cut 7 bases from V and 2 bases from J; bases unmatched to any gene: 8. The time point denotes: newly diagnosed GD, antithyroid drugs for less than 3 months. RNA extracted from PBMCs served as the sequencing template.

This chain links TRBV2 with TRBJ2-1, with TRBD1 identical over 7 bases. The sequence derives from a female donor with Graves disease. Material: peripheral blood mononuclear cells (PBMCs), obtained at new diagnosis, from a patient treated with antithyroid drugs. As DNA, the CDR3 is TGTGCCAGCACTGCGACAGGGATCACCTACAATGAGCAGTTCTTC. This sequence encodes CASTATGITYNEQFF.